This T cell receptor beta chain was recovered during a study of T cells after yellow fever vaccination. Turning to the study itself: Low-cell-number fractions were prepared with SMART-Seq v4 Ultra Low Input.

Whole-study findings and limits: On re-exposure, the response was weaker but peaked faster, at day 5 versus 15. The booster saw the reappearance of most primary-vaccination clones (about 95% CD4, about 88% CD8).

Of note for this clonotype: Its antigen remains unknown.

A process of 5'RACE template switching, which added a universal primer site and UMIs, was used to make TCR cDNA. TCRdb re-analysed the 5' RACE reads in MiXCR, keeping a single row per CDR3 protein. The sample lists approximately 350,000 distinct CDR3 sequences; under 14% were seen once. The CDR3 covers 11 residues. The germline V gene encodes CDR1 MNHNY and CDR2 SVGAGI (reference sequence). V gave up 8 bases and J gave up 3 bases, with 4 bases separating them. The TCR comes from a man younger than 35 who received the YFV17D yellow fever vaccine. The sequences come from PBMCs, collected on the day of the first yellow fever vaccination. The chain carries TRBV6-6 and TRBJ1-4; D gene uncertain. Written as DNA, the CDR3 is TGTGCCAGCGCGGCTAATGAAAAACTGTTTTTT. It translates to CASAANEKLFF.